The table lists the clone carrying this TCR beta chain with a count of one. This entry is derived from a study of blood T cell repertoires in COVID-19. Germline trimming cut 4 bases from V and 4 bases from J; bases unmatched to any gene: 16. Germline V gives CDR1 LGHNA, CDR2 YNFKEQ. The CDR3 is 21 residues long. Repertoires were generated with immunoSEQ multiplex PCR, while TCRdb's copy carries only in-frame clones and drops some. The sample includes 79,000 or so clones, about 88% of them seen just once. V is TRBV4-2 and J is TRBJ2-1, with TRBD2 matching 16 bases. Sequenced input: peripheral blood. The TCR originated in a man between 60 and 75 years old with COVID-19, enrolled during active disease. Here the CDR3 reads CASSPSALGLAGGKPYNEQFF. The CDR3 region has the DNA TGTGCCAGCAGCCCTAGCGCTTTGGGACTAGCGGGGGGGAAGCCTTACAATGAGCAGTTCTTC.